The 31 T cell receptor beta chains below were found in one sample sequenced in a study of cytotoxic CD8 clonotypes in ibrutinib-treated CLL. TCRdb's copy holds only in-frame clones and misses some; the assay was immunoSEQ multiplex PCR. The table has a few hundred thousand clones, roughly two thirds seen once; the top ten hold roughly 6.7%. Sample: PBMCs, taken after 36 months of ibrutinib treatment. All receptors come from a human donor with chronic lymphocytic leukemia.

The chain uses TRBV6-5 and TRBJ2-7; no definite D call. Looked up from germline, CDR1 is MNHEY and CDR2 is SVGAGI. The CDR3 is 13 amino acids. V was shortened by 8 bases and J by 1 base, with 12 bases between the two germline ends. CDR3 DNA: TGTGCCAGCGCGCCGGACGGTTCCTACGAGCAGTACTTC. As protein: CASAPDGSYEQYF.

The chain links TRBV6-5 to TRBJ1-5; TRBD1 aligns across 8 bases. Losses at the gene ends were 0 bases for V and 4 bases for J; bases not matched to a gene: 2. CDR3 length: 15 amino acids. The V gene's germline CDR1 is MNHEY and CDR2 SVGAGI. The CDR3 loop is CASSYSRQGNQPQHF. The CDR3 DNA follows: TGTGCCAGCAGTTACTCCCGACAGGGGAATCAGCCCCAGCATTTT.

The rearrangement uses TRBV19 and TRBJ2-2; tentative D call: TRBD1 (8 bases). There are 15 residues in the CDR3. CDR1 LNHDA and CDR2 SQIVND come from the germline V gene (reference sequence). V lost 3 bases, J lost 6 bases, and 14 bases lay in between. The CDR3: CASSIWTGRAGELFF. The CDR3 region has the DNA TGTGCCAGTAGTATCTGGACAGGGAGGGCCGGGGAGCTGTTTTTT.

The chain has TRBV7-9 and TRBJ1-5, with D maybe TRBD1 (5 bases). Germline assignment: CDR1 SEHNR and CDR2 FQNEAQ (reference sequence). V was trimmed by 4 bases and J by 2 bases, leaving 12 bases between them. The CDR3 contains 15 residues. The CDR3 protein is CASSSGTSGNQPQHF. CDR3 DNA: TGTGCCAGCAGCTCCGGGACGAGTGGCAATCAGCCCCAGCATTTT.

This clone appeared a few times. This rearrangement joins TRBV10-3 to TRBJ2-7; the match to TRBD2 covers 13 bases. Unmatched junction bases numbered 6, after V lost 3 bases and J lost 4 bases. Per the germline V gene, CDR1 is ENHRY and CDR2 is SYGVKD. CDR3 length: 16 residues. The CDR3 here is CAISDPGLAGAYEQYF. Written as DNA, the CDR3 is TGTGCCATCAGTGACCCTGGACTAGCGGGAGCTTACGAGCAGTACTTC.

To note about this clone: Other DNA sequences within the sample encode an identical CDR3. The V and J genes are TRBV5-1 and TRBJ1-1; D not resolved. The germline gives CDR1 SGHRS, CDR2 YFSETQ. The CDR3 totals 14 residues. Deletions cut 0 bases from V and 2 bases from J, with 8 bases between. CDR3 region: CASSLGPTNTEAFF. The CDR3 DNA reads TGCGCCAGCAGCTTGGGACCTACCAACACTGAAGCTTTCTTT. The whole variable domain, remainder taken from reference TRBV5-1 and TRBJ1-1, is KAGVTQTPRYLIKTRGQQVTLSCSPISGHRSVSWYQQTPGQGLQFLFEYFSETQRNKGNFPGRFSGRQFSNSRSEMNVSTLELGDSALYLCASSLGPTNTEAFFGQGTRLTVV.

This clone has more than one count but fewer than ten. The chain carries TRBV12-5 and TRBJ2-7; 11 nucleotides match TRBD2. Germline assignment: CDR1 LGHNT and CDR2 FRNRAP. The CDR3 has 15 residues. Trimming took 6 bases from V and 6 from J; bases not matched to a gene: 10. The CDR3 DNA follows: TGTGCTAGTGGCGCCGGAACTAGCGGGAGCGGCGAGCAGTACTTC. This translates into CASGAGTSGSGEQYF.

This clone was observed a single time. This chain links TRBV9 with TRBJ1-2; TRBD1 agrees at 7 bases. After removal of 3 bases from V and 4 bases from J, the junction contained 6 bases not matched to a gene. The CDR3 extends over 14 amino acids. Germline V gene sequence: CDR1 SGDLS, CDR2 YYNGEE. The CDR3 nucleotides read TGTGCCAGCAGCGATACGACAGGGCTCTATGGCTACACCTTC. Amino acid sequence: CASSDTTGLYGYTF.

The J gene is TRBJ2-7, the V gene TRBV10-3; 9 nucleotides match TRBD1. V lost 10 bases and J lost 6; bases outside the gene matches: 10. This CDR3 comprises 13 residues. The germline CDR1 and CDR2 sequences are ENHRY and SYGVKD. CDR3 in amino acids: CATGRTGEGEQYF. The CDR3 region has the DNA TGTGCCACAGGCCGGACAGGGGAGGGCGAGCAGTACTTC.

This rearrangement joins TRBV5-1 to TRBJ2-7; D could derive from TRBD1 or TRBD2 (5 bases each). Germline lookup yields CDR1 SGHRS and CDR2 YFSETQ. The CDR3 loop spans 14 amino acids. The ends were cut back, 1 base at V and 7 bases at J, with 15 bases in the middle. The CDR3 DNA is TGCGCCAGCAGCTTGCGGCAGGGTGAGGGGGAGCAGTACTTC. Protein product: CASSLRQGEGEQYF.

The genes are TRBV29-1 and TRBJ2-7; no clear D gene. Germline CDR1 is SQVTM and CDR2 is ANQGSEA. This CDR3 spans 14 amino acids. V was pared by 2 bases and J by 3 bases, with 14 bases between. The CDR3 DNA reads as TGCAGCGTTGAAAATGTGGGCGGCGGCTACGAGCAGTACTTC. It is translated as CSVENVGGGYEQYF.

This chain connects TRBV7-2 to TRBJ2-7; D may correspond to TRBD1 or TRBD2 (6 bases each). The CDR3 contains 13 residues. CDR1 is SGHTA and CDR2 is FQGNSA in the germline V gene. Trimming took off 0 bases at V and 5 bases at J, with 8 bases between the two ends. The CDR3 loop reads CASSLAGGNEQYF. The CDR3, as DNA: TGTGCCAGCAGCTTAGCGGGGGGCAACGAGCAGTACTTC.

This clone has more than one count but fewer than ten. The chain couples TRBV9 to TRBJ1-3, with TRBD1 identical over 10 bases. This CDR3 has 16 amino acids. With 0 bases clipped from V and 4 bases from J, the junction kept 4 bases outside the gene matches. CDR1 and CDR2 from the germline V gene are SGDLS and YYNGEE. The CDR3 DNA follows: TGTGCCAGCAGCGTAGGGGGACAGGGGTTCGGAAACACCATATATTTT. Residues: CASSVGGQGFGNTIYF. The entire variable domain, with the rest obtained from reference TRBV9 and TRBJ1-3, is as follows: DSGVTQTPKHLITATGQRVTLRCSPRSGDLSVYWYQQSLDQGLQFLIQYYNGEERAKGNILERFSAQQFPDLHSELNLSSLELGDSALYFCASSVGGQGFGNTIYFGEGSWLTVV.

CDR3 sequence (DNA): TGTGCCAGTACCCTGGGGCGGGAGAGGGGCAATGAGCAGTTCTTC. Its translation: CASTLGRERGNEQFF. This chain joins TRBV19 and TRBJ2-1, with 7 nucleotides matching TRBD2. CDR1 is LNHDA and CDR2 is SQIVND in the germline V gene (reference sequence). The CDR3 has 15 amino acids. V shed 7 bases, J shed 6 bases, and the junction held 12 bases outside the gene matches.

The rearrangement joins TRBV7-2 to TRBJ2-5, with a weak D call TRBD2 (5 bases). Trimming cost V 1 base and J 4 bases, with 10 bases left between them. This CDR3 spans 14 amino acids. CDR1 and CDR2 (germline): SGHTA, FQGNSA. The CDR3 DNA is TGTGCCAGCAGCTTAGGGCGTAGCGCAGAGACCCAGTACTTC. This translates into CASSLGRSAETQYF.

This clone appeared a single time. The chain uses TRBV7-6 and TRBJ1-2; tentative D call: TRBD1 (5 bases). Trimming left V 1 base short and J 0 bases short, with 12 bases between. This CDR3 is 16 amino acids long. Germline V gene sequence: CDR1 SGHVS, CDR2 FNYEAQ. CDR3 amino acids: CASSLEGRGTNYGYTF. The CDR3 DNA sequence: TGTGCCAGCAGCTTAGAGGGGAGGGGTACTAACTATGGCTACACCTTC.

This clone was found once. For the CDR3, the DNA is TGCGCCAGCAGCCGACGGACAAAAGAGACCCAGTACTTC. It codes for CASSRRTKETQYF. The V call is TRBV4-1, the J call TRBJ2-5; a possible D gene is TRBD1 (5 bases). The V gene's germline CDR1 is MGHRA and CDR2 YSYEKL. V lost 4 bases and J lost 3, with 9 bases in between. This CDR3 spans 13 amino acids.

The V call is TRBV28, the J call TRBJ2-7, with unresolved D. Germline-derived CDR1 and CDR2 are MDHEN and SYDVKM. The CDR3 totals 13 residues. Trimming removed 6 bases at V and 3 bases at J, with 12 bases between. Here the CDR3 reads CASSQARFYEQYF. DNA for the CDR3: TGTGCCAGCAGCCAAGCACGGTTCTACGAGCAGTACTTC.

The chain is built from TRBV6-5 and TRBJ2-1, with 8 bases fitting TRBD1. J gave up 9 bases and V 1 base, and 8 bases lay outside the gene matches. Germline CDR1 reads MNHEY; CDR2 reads SVGAGI. The CDR3 runs to 15 residues. CDR3 nucleotide sequence: TGTGCCAGCAGTTACTGGCAGGGGGCGAGAGGTGAGCAGTTCTTC. This translates into CASSYWQGARGEQFF.

This clone was seen a few times. The J gene is TRBJ2-5, the V gene TRBV5-4; D remains unclear. Trimming shortened V by 1 base and J by 5 bases, and 12 bases separated the two germline ends. The CDR3 is 14 residues long. The germline V gene has CDR1 SGHNT and CDR2 YYREEE (reference sequence). CDR3 DNA: TGTGCCAGCAGCTTGTGGGAACTGGGGGAGACCCAGTACTTC. The encoded protein is CASSLWELGETQYF.

This rearrangement joins TRBV7-2 to TRBJ1-2, with 7 bases matching TRBD1. Germline values: CDR1 SGHTA, CDR2 FQGNSA. This CDR3 contains 14 residues. Trimming took 8 bases from V and 4 from J; bases not matched to a gene: 10. In DNA, the CDR3 is TGTGCCAGCTGGAAGACAGGGCTCGCCTATGGCTACACCTTC. It encodes CASWKTGLAYGYTF. Combining the CDR3 with reference TRBV7-2 and TRBJ1-2 gives the whole variable domain GAGVSQSPSNKVTEKGKDVELRCDPISGHTALYWYRQSLGQGLEFLIYFQGNSAPDKSGLPSDRFSAERTGGSVSTLTIQRTQQEDSAVYLCASWKTGLAYGYTFGSGTRLTVV.

This clone was seen a handful of times. V is TRBV2 and J is TRBJ1-2, with TRBD1 matching 9 bases. The V segment lost 5 bases and the J segment 8 bases; nucleotides outside the gene matches: 9. The length of the CDR3 is 14 residues. Germline lookup yields CDR1 SNHLY and CDR2 FYNNEI. As DNA, the CDR3 is TGTGCCAGCAGTTGGGGACAGGGCGGACAAGGCTACACCTTC. Protein product: CASSWGQGGQGYTF.

The genes are TRBV27 and TRBJ2-7, with D hard to call. Germline V gene lookup returns CDR1 MNHEY and CDR2 SMNVEV (reference sequence). This CDR3 has 14 amino acids. Trimming shortened V by 3 bases and J by 5 bases, and 14 bases separated the two germline ends. CDR3 sequence (DNA): TGTGCCAGCAGTTTTGGTGGCCTGGTTCACGAGCAGTACTTC. Amino acids: CASSFGGLVHEQYF.

DNA for the CDR3: TGTGCCAGCAGCTTGTTGGCTAGCGCTTCCTACAATGAGCAGTTCTTC. It codes for CASSLLASASYNEQFF. V usage is TRBV7-8 and J usage is TRBJ2-1, with D perhaps TRBD2 (6 bases). This CDR3 has 16 residues. Per the germline V gene, CDR1 is SGHVS and CDR2 is FQNEAQ. Between the trimmed V and J ends, which lost 3 bases and 1 base, there was a span of 13 bases.

A single count supports this clone. The chain carries TRBV29-1 and TRBJ1-2, with 7 bases lining up with TRBD1. Unmatched junction bases numbered 13, after V lost 4 bases and J lost 8 bases. The V gene's germline CDR1 is SQVTM and CDR2 ANQGSEA. This CDR3 has 14 residues. CDR3 sequence reads: CSVVGDREREGYTF. The CDR3 DNA reads as TGCAGCGTTGTGGGCGACAGGGAAAGGGAAGGCTACACCTTC.

The CDR3 DNA reads as TGCGCCAGCAGCGAAAGGGGAGATAACTATGGCTACACCTTC. Protein: CASSERGDNYGYTF. V is TRBV5-1 and J is TRBJ1-2; possibly TRBD1 for D (5 bases). V lost 4 bases, J lost 1 base, and 11 bases lay in between. This CDR3 has 14 amino acids. From germline, CDR1 is SGHRS and CDR2 YFSETQ.

The gene calls are TRBV4-1 and TRBJ1-4; D is ambiguous. The CDR3 runs to 12 residues. Trimming shortened V by 4 bases and J by 7 bases, and 7 bases separated the two germline ends. The germline V gene encodes CDR1 MGHRA and CDR2 YSYEKL. CDR3 bases: TGCGCCAGCAGCCCGGCCGGTGAAAAACTGTTTTTT. It yields the protein CASSPAGEKLFF.

This chain links TRBV10-2 with TRBJ2-5; D gene uncertain. This CDR3 spans 14 amino acids. Germline V gene lookup returns CDR1 WSHSY and CDR2 SAAADI. Trimming took off 0 bases at V and 5 bases at J, with 10 bases between the two ends. This CDR3 reads CASSESERRETQYF. The DNA for the CDR3 is TGCGCCAGCAGTGAGTCGGAACGACGGGAGACCCAGTACTTC.

The chain is built from TRBV4-2 and TRBJ1-3, with D possibly being TRBD1 (5 bases). Germline CDR1 is LGHNA and CDR2 is YNFKEQ. V was pared by 5 bases and J by 4 bases, with 12 bases between. The CDR3 extends over 14 amino acids. The CDR3 coding sequence is TGTGCCAGCAGCTTTCGCCGGGACGGAAACACCATATATTTT. Amino acid sequence: CASSFRRDGNTIYF.

This clone is a singleton in its sample. The V gene is TRBV7-2, the J gene TRBJ2-1, with D possibly being TRBD2 (7 bases). CDR3 length: 18 amino acids. CDR1 and CDR2 (germline): SGHTA, FQGNSA. V gave up 2 bases and J gave up 2 bases, with 19 bases separating them. CDR3 in amino acids: CASSLWWRGGGPYNEQFF. In nucleotides, the CDR3 is TGTGCCAGCAGCTTATGGTGGCGGGGCGGGGGCCCCTACAATGAGCAGTTCTTC.

The chain couples TRBV6-1 to TRBJ2-5; perhaps TRBD2 as D (6 bases). Germline CDR1 is MNHNS and CDR2 is SASEGT. V lost 2 bases, J lost 0 bases, and 13 bases lay in between. The CDR3 is made up of 16 amino acids. CDR3 protein: CASSETPGAYQETQYF. The CDR3 DNA reads TGTGCCAGCAGTGAAACCCCGGGAGCGTACCAAGAGACCCAGTACTTC.